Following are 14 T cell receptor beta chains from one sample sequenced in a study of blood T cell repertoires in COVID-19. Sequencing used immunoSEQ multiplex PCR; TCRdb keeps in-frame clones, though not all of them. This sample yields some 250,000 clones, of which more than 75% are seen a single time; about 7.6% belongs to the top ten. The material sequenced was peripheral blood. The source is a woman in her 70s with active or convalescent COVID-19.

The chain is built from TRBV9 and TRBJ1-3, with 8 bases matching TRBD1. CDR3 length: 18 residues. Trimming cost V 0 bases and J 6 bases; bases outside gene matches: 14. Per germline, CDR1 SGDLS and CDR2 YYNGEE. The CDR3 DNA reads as TGTGCCAGCAGCGTAGGGGCGTTTGGCAGGGGGCGCGAAAACACCATATATTTT. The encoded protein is CASSVGAFGRGRENTIYF.

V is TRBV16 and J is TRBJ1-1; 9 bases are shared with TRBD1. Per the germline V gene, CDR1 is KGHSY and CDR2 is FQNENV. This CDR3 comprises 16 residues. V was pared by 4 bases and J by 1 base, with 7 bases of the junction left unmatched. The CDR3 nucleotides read TGTGCCAGCAGCCCCTTGAGGGGACAGGGGAACACTGAAGCTTTCTTT. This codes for CASSPLRGQGNTEAFF. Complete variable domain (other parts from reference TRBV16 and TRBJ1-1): GEEVAQTPKHLVRGEGQKAKLYCAPIKGHSYVFWYQQVLKNEFKFLISFQNENVFDETGMPKERFSAKCLPNSPCSLEIQATKLEDSAVYFCASSPLRGQGNTEAFFGQGTRLTVV.

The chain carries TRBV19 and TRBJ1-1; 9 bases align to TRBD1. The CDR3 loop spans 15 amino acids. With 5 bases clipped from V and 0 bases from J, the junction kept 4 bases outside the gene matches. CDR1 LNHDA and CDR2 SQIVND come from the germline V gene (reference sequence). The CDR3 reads CASSVTGGLNTEAFF. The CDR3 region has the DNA TGTGCCAGTAGTGTGACAGGGGGGCTGAACACTGAAGCTTTCTTT.

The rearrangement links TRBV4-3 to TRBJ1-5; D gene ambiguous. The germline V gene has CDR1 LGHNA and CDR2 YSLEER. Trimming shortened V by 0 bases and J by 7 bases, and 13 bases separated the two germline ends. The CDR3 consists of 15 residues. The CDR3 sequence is CASSQDLGRSQPQHF. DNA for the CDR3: TGCGCCAGCAGCCAAGATCTAGGCAGATCCCAGCCCCAGCATTTT.

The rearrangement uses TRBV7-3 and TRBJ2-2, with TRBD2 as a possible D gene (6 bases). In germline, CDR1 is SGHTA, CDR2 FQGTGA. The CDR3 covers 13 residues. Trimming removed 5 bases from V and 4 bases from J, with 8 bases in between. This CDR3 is CASSGGSTGELFF. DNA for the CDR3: TGTGCCAGCAGCGGAGGGTCCACCGGGGAGCTGTTTTTT.

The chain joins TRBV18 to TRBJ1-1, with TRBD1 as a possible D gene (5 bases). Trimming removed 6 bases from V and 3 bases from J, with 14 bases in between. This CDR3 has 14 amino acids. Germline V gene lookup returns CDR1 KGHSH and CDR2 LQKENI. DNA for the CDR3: TGTGCCAGCTCCCCGGTGGAGGGGTACACTGAAGCTTTCTTT. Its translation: CASSPVEGYTEAFF.

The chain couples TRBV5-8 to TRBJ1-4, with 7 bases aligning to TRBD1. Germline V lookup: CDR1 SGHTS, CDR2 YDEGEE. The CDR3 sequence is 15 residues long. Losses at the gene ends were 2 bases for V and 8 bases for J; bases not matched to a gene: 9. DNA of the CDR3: TGTGCCAGCAGCTTACAGGGGAGAAGGAACGAAAAACTGTTTTTT. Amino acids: CASSLQGRRNEKLFF.

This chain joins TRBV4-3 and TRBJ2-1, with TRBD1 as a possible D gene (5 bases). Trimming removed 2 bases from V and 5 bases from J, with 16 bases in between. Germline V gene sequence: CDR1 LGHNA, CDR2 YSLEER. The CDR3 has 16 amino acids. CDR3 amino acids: CASSQPRQSGDNEQFF. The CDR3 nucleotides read TGCGCCAGCAGCCAACCCAGACAGTCCGGCGACAATGAGCAGTTCTTC.

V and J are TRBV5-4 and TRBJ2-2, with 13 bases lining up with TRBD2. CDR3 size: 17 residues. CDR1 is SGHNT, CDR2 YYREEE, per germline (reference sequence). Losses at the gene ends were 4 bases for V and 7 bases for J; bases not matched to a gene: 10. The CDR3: CASSLKRTSGGDGELFF. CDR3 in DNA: TGTGCCAGCAGCCTGAAACGGACTAGCGGGGGAGACGGGGAGCTGTTTTTT. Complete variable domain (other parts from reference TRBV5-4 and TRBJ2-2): ETGVTQSPTHLIKTRGQQVTLRCSSQSGHNTVSWYQQALGQGPQFIFQYYREEENGRGNFPPRFSGLQFPNYSSELNVNALELDDSALYLCASSLKRTSGGDGELFFGEGSRLTVL.

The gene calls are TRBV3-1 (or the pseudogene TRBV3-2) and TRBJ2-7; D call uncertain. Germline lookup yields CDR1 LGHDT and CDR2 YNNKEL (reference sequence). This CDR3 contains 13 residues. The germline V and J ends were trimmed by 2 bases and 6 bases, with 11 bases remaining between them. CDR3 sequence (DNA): TGTGCCAGCAGCCAACCCGGAGAGTGCGAGCAGTACTTC. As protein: CASSQPGECEQYF.

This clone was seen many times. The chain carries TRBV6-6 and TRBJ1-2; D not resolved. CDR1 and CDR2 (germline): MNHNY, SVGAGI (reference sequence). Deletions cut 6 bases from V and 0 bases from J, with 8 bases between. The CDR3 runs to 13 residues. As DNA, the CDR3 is TGTGCCAGCAGCCCCAGGCCTAACTATGGCTACACCTTC. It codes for CASSPRPNYGYTF.

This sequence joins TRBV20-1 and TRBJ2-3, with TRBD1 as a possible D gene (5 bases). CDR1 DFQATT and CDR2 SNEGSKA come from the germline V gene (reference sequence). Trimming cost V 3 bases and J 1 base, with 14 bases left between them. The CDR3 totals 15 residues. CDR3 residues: CSASVWGEGTDTQYF. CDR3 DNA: TGCAGTGCTAGTGTTTGGGGCGAGGGCACAGATACGCAGTATTTT.

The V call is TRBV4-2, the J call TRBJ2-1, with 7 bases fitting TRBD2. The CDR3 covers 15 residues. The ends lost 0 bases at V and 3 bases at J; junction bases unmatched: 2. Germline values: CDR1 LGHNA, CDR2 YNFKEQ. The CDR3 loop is CASSQEGGRYNEQFF. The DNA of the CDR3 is TGTGCCAGCAGCCAAGAGGGAGGGCGCTACAATGAGCAGTTCTTC.

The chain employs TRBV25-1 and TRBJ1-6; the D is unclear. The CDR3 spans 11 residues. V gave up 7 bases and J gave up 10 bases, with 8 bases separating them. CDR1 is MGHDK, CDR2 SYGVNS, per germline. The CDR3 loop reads CASILRSPLHF. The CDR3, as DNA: TGTGCCAGCATCTTGAGATCACCCCTCCACTTT.